This T cell receptor (beta chain) was recorded in a study of blood T cell repertoires in COVID-19 (dated by TCRdb to between 2020 and 2021). Notes on the research overall: Collaborator samples came from the United States, Italy and Spain and covered acute and convalescent phases of COVID-19. A de-identified subject ID, COVID-19 status, age in years and sex were almost always included in the sample metadata. Samples were obtained from the ongoing ImmuneRACE study (first 160 participants) and from about 1,300 subjects provided by 6 global collaborators. The material from the prospective study consisted of cDNA or gDNA derived from T cells, B-cell-depleted T cells, or PBMCs. The repertoires were made available in a free public database intended to serve as a resource for research on the immune response to SARS-CoV-2. Subjects who had been exposed to COVID-19, were actively infected with it, or had recovered from it provided the deeply sampled blood TCRbeta repertoires that made up the dataset. HLA class I and class II types, where available, came from metadata supplied by the sample provider rather than from assay-based typing.

Each collaborating institution followed its own protocols to collect whole blood in K2EDTA tubes. For TCRbeta analysis, collaborator samples were shipped as frozen whole blood, as isolated PBMCs, or as DNA extracted from either sample type. Overall study results and their limits: How much clinical and demographic metadata was included differed by source and by participant, and the metadata was provided uncurated.

As regards this clone: Its antigen has not been determined. No qualities accompany the bases; no much larger clone lies one base away.

Reading from cysteine to phenylalanine, the CDR3 counts 13 amino acids. CDR3 DNA is the only sequence kept; it has 39 bases, read in frame from the first base. The germline V gene specifies SGHTA as CDR1 and FQGTGA as CDR2. The junction carries 11 bases between V and J, which are trimmed by 5 bases and 4 bases respectively. TCRbeta CDR3 regions were amplified from genomic DNA using the immunoSEQ Assay, a bias-controlled multiplex PCR. Per the original workflow: The number of nucleated cells in each sample was estimated by amplification of reference gene primers within the assay. Sequence reads were collapsed and filtered to measure the absolute abundance of every unique TCRbeta CDR3 rearrangement. For each sample, productive Simpson clonality was calculated as the square root of Simpson's diversity index across productive rearrangements. Entries here come from immuneACCESS through TCRdb and include only in-frame sequences with V and J called. Some clones fail to appear in such tables; in the studies checked, an unresolved V gene covers under half of the shortfall, and the cause of the remainder is unknown. That table furnishes V, J and clone size, whereas the DNA furnished D and trimming. Here the sample has around 320,000 clones; over 75% occur a single time. The top ten clonotypes cover 7.2% of the sample.

This sequence uses TRBV7-3 and TRBJ1-1; no D gene can be assigned with confidence. The receptor was isolated from a human donor in a cohort sampled during active COVID-19. The specimen sequenced was peripheral blood. The CDR3 reads as follows: CASSATYPTEAFF. The nucleotides read TGTGCCAGCAGCGCGACTTATCCCACTGAAGCTTTCTTT.